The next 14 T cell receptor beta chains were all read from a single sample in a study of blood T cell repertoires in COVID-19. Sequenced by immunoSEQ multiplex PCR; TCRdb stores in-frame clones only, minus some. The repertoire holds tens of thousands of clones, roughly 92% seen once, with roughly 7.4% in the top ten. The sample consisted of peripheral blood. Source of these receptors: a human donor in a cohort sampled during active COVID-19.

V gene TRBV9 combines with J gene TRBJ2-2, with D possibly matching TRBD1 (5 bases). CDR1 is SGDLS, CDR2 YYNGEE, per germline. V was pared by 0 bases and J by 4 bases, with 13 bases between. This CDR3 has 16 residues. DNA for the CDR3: TGTGCCAGCAGCGTAGATCAAGGGGAACTCACCGGGGAGCTGTTTTTT. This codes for CASSVDQGELTGELFF.

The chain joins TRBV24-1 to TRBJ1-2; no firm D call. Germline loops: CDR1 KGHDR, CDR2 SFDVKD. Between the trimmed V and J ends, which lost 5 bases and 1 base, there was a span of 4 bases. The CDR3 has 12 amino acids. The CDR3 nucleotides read TGTGCCACCAGTGTTAGTAACTATGGCTACACCTTC. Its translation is CATSVSNYGYTF.

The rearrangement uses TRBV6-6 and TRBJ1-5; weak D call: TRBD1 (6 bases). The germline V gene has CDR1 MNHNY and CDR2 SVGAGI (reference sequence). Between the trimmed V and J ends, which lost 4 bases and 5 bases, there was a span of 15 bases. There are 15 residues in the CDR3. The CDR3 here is CASSLRATGDQPQHF. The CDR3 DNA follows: TGTGCCAGCAGTTTAAGGGCGACAGGAGATCAGCCCCAGCATTTT.

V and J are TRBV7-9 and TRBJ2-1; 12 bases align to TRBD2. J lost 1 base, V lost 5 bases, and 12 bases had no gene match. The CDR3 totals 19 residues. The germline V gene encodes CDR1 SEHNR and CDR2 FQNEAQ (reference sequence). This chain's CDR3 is CASSPGASGRGASYNEQFF. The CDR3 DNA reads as TGTGCCAGCAGCCCAGGGGCTAGCGGGAGGGGGGCTTCCTACAATGAGCAGTTCTTC. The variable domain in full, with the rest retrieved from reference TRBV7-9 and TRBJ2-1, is DTGVSQNPRHKITKRGQNVTFRCDPISEHNRLYWYRQTLGQGPEFLTYFQNEAQLEKSRLLSDRFSAERPKGSFSTLEIQRTEQGDSAMYLCASSPGASGRGASYNEQFFGPGTRLTVL.

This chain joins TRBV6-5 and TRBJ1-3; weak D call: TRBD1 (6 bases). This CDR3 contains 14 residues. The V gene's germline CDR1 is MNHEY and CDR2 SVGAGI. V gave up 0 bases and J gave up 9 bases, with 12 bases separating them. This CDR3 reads CASSYSGTIRTIYF. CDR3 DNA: TGTGCCAGCAGTTACTCGGGGACAATTCGCACCATATATTTT.

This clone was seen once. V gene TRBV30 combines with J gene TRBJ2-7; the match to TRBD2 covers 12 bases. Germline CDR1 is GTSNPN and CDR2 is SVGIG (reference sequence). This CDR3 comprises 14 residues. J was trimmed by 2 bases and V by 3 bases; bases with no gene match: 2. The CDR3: CAWRLAGGTYEQYF. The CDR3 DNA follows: TGTGCCTGGAGGCTAGCGGGGGGGACCTACGAGCAGTACTTC.

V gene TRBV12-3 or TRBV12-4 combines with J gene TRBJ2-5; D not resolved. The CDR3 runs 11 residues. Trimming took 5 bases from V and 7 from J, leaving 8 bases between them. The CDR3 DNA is TGTGCCAGCAGTGAATCGGGGACCCAGTACTTC. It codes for CASSESGTQYF.

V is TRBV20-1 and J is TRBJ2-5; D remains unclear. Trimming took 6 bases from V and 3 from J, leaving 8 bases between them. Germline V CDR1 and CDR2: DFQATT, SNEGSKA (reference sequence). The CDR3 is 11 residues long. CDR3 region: CSAMSKETQYF. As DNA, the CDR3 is TGCAGTGCAATGTCTAAAGAGACCCAGTACTTC.

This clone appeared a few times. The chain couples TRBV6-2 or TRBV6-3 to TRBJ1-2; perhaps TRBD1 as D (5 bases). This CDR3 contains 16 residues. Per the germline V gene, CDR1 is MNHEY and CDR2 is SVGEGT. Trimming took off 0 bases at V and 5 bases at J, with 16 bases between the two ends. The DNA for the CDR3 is TGTGCCAGCAGTTACTCCGCGGGGGTCCTCCCTTATGGCTACACCTTC. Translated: CASSYSAGVLPYGYTF.

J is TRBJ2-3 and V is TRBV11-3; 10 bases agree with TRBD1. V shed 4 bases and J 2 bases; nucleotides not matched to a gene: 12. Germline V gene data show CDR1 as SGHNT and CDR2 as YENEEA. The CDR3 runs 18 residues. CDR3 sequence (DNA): TGTGCCAGCAGCTCTCTAACCCGGGACAGGGGACCCACAGATACGCAGTATTTT. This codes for CASSSLTRDRGPTDTQYF. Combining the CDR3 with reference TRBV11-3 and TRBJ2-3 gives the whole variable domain EAGVVQSPRYKIIEKKQPVAFWCNPISGHNTLYWYLQNLGQGPELLIRYENEEAVDDSQLPKDRFSAERLKGVDSTLKIQPAELGDSAVYLCASSSLTRDRGPTDTQYFGPGTRLTVL.

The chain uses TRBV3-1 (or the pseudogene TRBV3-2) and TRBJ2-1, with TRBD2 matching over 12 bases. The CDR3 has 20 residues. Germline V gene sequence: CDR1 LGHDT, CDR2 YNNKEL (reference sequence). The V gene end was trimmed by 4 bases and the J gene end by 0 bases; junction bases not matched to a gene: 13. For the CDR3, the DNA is TGTGCCAGCAGCCCCCCCATAACTAGCGGGAGGCCGAGCTCCTACAATGAGCAGTTCTTC. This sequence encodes CASSPPITSGRPSSYNEQFF.

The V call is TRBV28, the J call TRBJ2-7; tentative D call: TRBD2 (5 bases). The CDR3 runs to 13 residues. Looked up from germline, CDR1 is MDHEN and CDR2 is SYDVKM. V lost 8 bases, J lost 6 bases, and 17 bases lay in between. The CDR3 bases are TGTGCCAGCTTGGGCGGGCCCCCAGGCGAGCAGTACTTC. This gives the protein CASLGGPPGEQYF. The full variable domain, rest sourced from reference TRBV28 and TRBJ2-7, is DVKVTQSSRYLVKRTGEKVFLECVQDMDHENMFWYRQDPGLGLRLIYFSYDVKMKEKGDIPEGYSVSREKKERFSLILESASTNQTSMYLCASLGGPPGEQYFGPGTRLTVT.

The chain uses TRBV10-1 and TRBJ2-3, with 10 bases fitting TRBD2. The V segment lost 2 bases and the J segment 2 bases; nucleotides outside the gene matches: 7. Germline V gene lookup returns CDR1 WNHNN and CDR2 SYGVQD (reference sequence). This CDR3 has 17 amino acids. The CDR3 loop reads CASSEDRTSGFTDTQYF. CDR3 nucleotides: TGCGCCAGCAGTGAGGATCGGACTAGCGGCTTCACAGATACGCAGTATTTT.

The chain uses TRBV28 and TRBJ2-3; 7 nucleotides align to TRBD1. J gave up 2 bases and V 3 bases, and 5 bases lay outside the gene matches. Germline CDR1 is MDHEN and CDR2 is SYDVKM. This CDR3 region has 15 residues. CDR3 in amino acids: CASSFNRGVTDTQYF. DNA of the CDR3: TGTGCCAGCAGTTTTAACAGGGGAGTCACAGATACGCAGTATTTT.